The source of this T cell receptor beta chain is a study of cytomegalovirus exposure and HLA in healthy donors. The CDR3 contains 16 residues. Germline trimming cut 7 bases from V and 4 bases from J; bases unmatched to any gene: 8. Germline V gene sequence: CDR1 ENHRY, CDR2 SYGVKD. The PCR had 60 Vbeta and 13 Jbeta primers. TCRdb keeps only in-frame clones here, not all; method: immunoSEQ multiplex PCR. This table has about 140,000 clones, about 75% appearing once. Findings and caveats of the study: Most subjects' HLA-A and HLA-B alleles were reportedly predicted from TCR beta sequences. Confirmation in vitro established that a few CMV-associated chains were specific for CMV antigens.

Notes on this clone: Its target is not known.

Sequencing was carried out using PBMCs. The chain recombines TRBV10-3 with TRBJ2-3; 13 nucleotides line up with TRBD2. The clonotype was recovered from a middle-aged man in good health and CMV-seronegative. CDR3 sequence (DNA): TGTGCCATCACCCCAGAACTAGCGGGGGGGGCAGATACGCAGTATTTT. Its protein product is CAITPELAGGADTQYF.